The sample holds many counts of the clone carrying this T cell receptor beta chain. Its antigen is not identified. The CDR3 covers 15 residues. V lost 6 bases to trimming and J lost 4 bases; unmatched junction nucleotides: 9. The germline V gene encodes CDR1 SGHAT and CDR2 FQNNGV. The data belong to a study of T cells after yellow fever vaccination. Regarding the study as a whole: There was a possibility that FACS-sorted repertoires contained abundant clonotypes contaminating from the bulk population.

TCRdb passed the 5' RACE reads through MiXCR, listing each CDR3 protein once. The sample yields roughly 60,000 distinct CDR3 sequences, approximately 6.9% seen once. This material consisted of CD8+ T cells sorted from PBMCs, taken on the day of the first yellow fever vaccination. This TCR came from a man in his late teens or twenties who received the YFV17D yellow fever vaccine. This chain links TRBV11-2 with TRBJ1-2; 9 bases line up with TRBD1. DNA for the CDR3: TGTGCCAGCAGTTACAGGGGGCAAACGGCCTATGGCTACACCTTC. Its protein is CASSYRGQTAYGYTF.